The 17 T cell receptor beta chains reported below all come from one sample, sequenced in a study of T cell responses to AZD1222 COVID-19 vaccine. Method: immunoSEQ multiplex PCR; TCRdb's copy keeps in-frame clones and lacks some. The sample has tens of thousands of clones; over 80% are singletons. Sequences were derived from peripheral blood, sampled 28 days after the second AZD1222 dose. These receptors originate from an adult who received the AZD1222 COVID-19 vaccine.

The chain joins TRBV7-2 to TRBJ1-1; D unresolved. The germline V gene has CDR1 SGHTA and CDR2 FQGNSA. Trimming removed 5 bases from V and 6 bases from J, with 13 bases in between. This CDR3 has 13 amino acids. Written as DNA, the CDR3 is TGTGCCAGCAGCAGGAGGATCGAGGCTGAAGCTTTCTTT. It yields the protein CASSRRIEAEAFF.

V is TRBV9 and J is TRBJ1-6; TRBD1 aligns across 8 bases. The CDR3 is 13 residues long. CDR1 is SGDLS, CDR2 YYNGEE, per germline. J was trimmed by 10 bases and V by 3 bases; bases with no gene match: 3. This CDR3 is CASSGTGRSPLHF. CDR3 nucleotides: TGTGCCAGCAGCGGGACAGGGAGATCACCCCTCCACTTT. The full variable domain, its missing parts supplied by reference TRBV9 and TRBJ1-6, is DSGVTQTPKHLITATGQRVTLRCSPRSGDLSVYWYQQSLDQGLQFLIQYYNGEERAKGNILERFSAQQFPDLHSELNLSSLELGDSALYFCASSGTGRSPLHFGNGTRLTVT.

This clone was detected a few times. The rearrangement links TRBV2 to TRBJ1-5, with D possibly matching TRBD1 (6 bases). Deletions cut 7 bases from V and 7 bases from J, with 20 bases between. The CDR3 spans 15 residues. Germline-derived CDR1 and CDR2 are SNHLY and FYNNEI. The CDR3 sequence is CASTPVRPGAQPQHF. CDR3 nucleotides: TGTGCCAGCACCCCAGTCCGTCCGGGGGCCCAGCCCCAGCATTTT.

This chain links TRBV3-1 (or the pseudogene TRBV3-2) with TRBJ2-5, with D hard to call. Trimming pared 1 base from V and 1 base from J, leaving 7 bases between. This CDR3 spans 14 amino acids. CDR1 and CDR2 (germline): LGHDT, YNNKEL (reference sequence). This CDR3 is CASSQAPSQETQYF. The CDR3 DNA is TGTGCCAGCAGCCAAGCCCCCTCCCAAGAGACCCAGTACTTC.

The rearrangement joins TRBV28 to TRBJ1-5; D unresolved. Germline V gene data show CDR1 as MDHEN and CDR2 as SYDVKM. The length of the CDR3 is 14 residues. Trimming cost V 6 bases and J 2 bases, with 11 bases left between them. The CDR3 sequence: CASSLSGGNQPQHF. CDR3 coding DNA: TGTGCCAGCAGCCTCAGTGGCGGCAATCAGCCCCAGCATTTT.

The chain joins TRBV6-5 to TRBJ1-2, with a possible D match to TRBD1 (6 bases). The CDR3 has 13 amino acids. Trimming cost V 2 bases and J 3 bases, with 7 bases left between them. Per germline, CDR1 MNHEY and CDR2 SVGAGI. The CDR3 spells CASSYGGYYGYTF. DNA of the CDR3: TGTGCCAGCAGTTACGGGGGCTACTATGGCTACACCTTC.

The chain joins TRBV5-4 to TRBJ2-2; D is perhaps TRBD1 (6 bases). Germline V CDR1 and CDR2: SGHNT, YYREEE (reference sequence). The CDR3 has 14 residues. Trimming took off 4 bases at V and 7 bases at J, with 14 bases between the two ends. CDR3: CASSLRTENGELFF. DNA for the CDR3: TGTGCCAGCAGCCTACGGACAGAGAACGGGGAGCTGTTTTTT.

The chain's CDR3 is CASSHALGGRRTDTQYF. The CDR3 DNA reads as TGTGCCAGCAGTCATGCCCTAGGGGGTCGACGCACAGATACGCAGTATTTT. The chain links TRBV6-6 to TRBJ2-3, with D maybe TRBD1 (6 bases). The CDR3 has 17 residues. V shed 5 bases and J shed 1 base, with 19 bases lying between them. From germline, CDR1 is MNHNY and CDR2 SVGAGI (reference sequence).

V usage is TRBV6-6 and J usage is TRBJ2-2, with D perhaps matching TRBD2 (6 bases). Germline V CDR1 and CDR2: MNHNY, SVGAGI (reference sequence). Trimming removed 4 bases from V and 7 bases from J, with 7 bases in between. There are 12 residues in the CDR3. The CDR3 sequence is CASSSGLGELFF. The CDR3 DNA reads TGTGCCAGCAGTTCGGGACTCGGGGAGCTGTTTTTT.

The rearrangement uses TRBV5-1 and TRBJ2-3; possibly TRBD1 for D (6 bases). This CDR3 has 14 residues. Trimming took 0 bases from V and 6 from J, leaving 11 bases between them. The germline V gene has CDR1 SGHRS and CDR2 YFSETQ. Written as DNA, the CDR3 is TGCGCCAGCAGCTTGGCCGGTACAGGGGATACGCAGTATTTT. This gives the protein CASSLAGTGDTQYF.

The chain uses TRBV7-8 and TRBJ1-2, with D perhaps TRBD1 (5 bases). The germline V gene has CDR1 SGHVS and CDR2 FQNEAQ. Trimming stripped 0 bases from V and 5 bases from J, with 13 bases between. The CDR3 length is 15 residues. CDR3 coding DNA: TGTGCCAGCAGCTTAGCGGGCAGGGCGGTGTATGGCTACACCTTC. It encodes CASSLAGRAVYGYTF.

The genes are TRBV9 and TRBJ1-3; D is unresolved. Germline CDR1 is SGDLS and CDR2 is YYNGEE. The V end lost 4 bases, the J end lost 0 bases, and 11 bases lay between the germline ends. The CDR3 loop spans 15 amino acids. CDR3 in amino acids: CASSPFRDSGNTIYF. In DNA, the CDR3 is TGTGCCAGCAGCCCTTTCCGAGACTCTGGAAACACCATATATTTT.

As regards this clone: Other DNA sequences in the sample encode the same CDR3. The genes are TRBV19 and TRBJ1-3; D unclear. This CDR3 has 13 residues. Germline loops: CDR1 LNHDA, CDR2 SQIVND (reference sequence). V lost 3 bases and J 2 bases, leaving 5 bases between the germline ends. This CDR3 reads CASSIGAGNTIYF. The DNA of the CDR3 is TGTGCCAGTAGTATTGGGGCTGGAAACACCATATATTTT.

The CDR3 protein is CASSTSGLSSYEQYF. Written as DNA, the CDR3 is TGTGCCAGTAGCACCTCGGGACTCAGCTCCTACGAGCAGTACTTC. The gene calls are TRBV19 and TRBJ2-7, with D tentatively TRBD2 (6 bases). V was cut by 6 bases and J by 0 bases, with 15 bases left in between. Germline values: CDR1 LNHDA, CDR2 SQIVND (reference sequence). The CDR3 loop spans 15 amino acids. The full variable domain, completed using reference TRBV19 and TRBJ2-7, is DGGITQSPKYLFRKEGQNVTLSCEQNLNHDAMYWYRQDPGQGLRLIYYSQIVNDFQKGDIAEGYSVSREKKESFPLTVTSAQKNPTAFYLCASSTSGLSSYEQYFGPGTRLTVT.

The V gene is TRBV5-1, the J gene TRBJ1-3; TRBD1 might be the D (5 bases). The CDR3 has 15 residues. The germline V and J ends were trimmed by 4 bases and 3 bases, with 14 bases remaining between them. The germline V gene has CDR1 SGHRS and CDR2 YFSETQ. The CDR3 loop reads CASSRSRGGGNTIYF. The CDR3 nucleotides are TGCGCCAGCAGCCGGAGTAGGGGTGGTGGAAACACCATATATTTT.

V and J are TRBV18 and TRBJ1-5, with a weak D call TRBD1 (6 bases). CDR3 size: 16 residues. The ends were cut back, 4 bases at V and 4 bases at J, with 17 bases in the middle. The V gene's germline CDR1 is KGHSH and CDR2 LQKENI. CDR3 bases: TGTGCCAGCTCACTCCAACAGGGTAGGGGGAATCAGCCCCAGCATTTT. It encodes CASSLQQGRGNQPQHF.

This clone was observed a single time. This could be a read error, since a much larger clone is one nucleotide away. This chain connects TRBV7-9 to TRBJ1-1; no clear D gene. Germline V lookup: CDR1 SEHNR, CDR2 FQNEAQ (reference sequence). The CDR3 loop spans 11 amino acids. The V gene lost 2 bases and the J gene lost 2 bases, with 0 bases spanning the gap. Here the CDR3 reads CASSLNTEAFF. CDR3 nucleotide sequence: TGTGCCAGCAGCTTAAACACTGAAGCTTTCTTT.